A selection of T cell receptor beta chains follows, all from one sample in a study of blood T cell repertoires in COVID-19. The assay was immunoSEQ multiplex PCR, and TCRdb's table has in-frame clones only and misses some. The table lists 430,000 or so clones, around 90% of them singletons. The sample comprised peripheral blood. The receptors come from a man between 18 and 35 years old with COVID-19, enrolled during active disease. The conserved cysteine and the conserved F or W are not part of the CDR3 here. The D gene is left open where the match is weak.

V: TRBV10-2; D: TRBD1; CDR3: ASSETTGGGGYT
V: TRBV29-1; D: TRBD1; CDR3: SVARQGFEAF
V: TRBV4-1; D: .; CDR3: ASSQVFGTRSSYEQY
V: TRBV9; D: .; CDR3: ASSVGHSLYTGELF
V: TRBV5-4; D: .; CDR3: ASSLSPGELF
V: TRBV5-4; D: .; CDR3: ASSFGGKVTEAF
V: TRBV19; D: TRBD1; CDR3: ASNPMTGSNQPQH
V: TRBV11-3; D: TRBD2; CDR3: ASSNPRLAEQY
V: TRBV5-4; D: .; CDR3: ASSLLRDIQY
V: TRBV24-1; D: .; CDR3: ATSDLHGMRDPPYEQY
V: TRBV11-3; D: .; CDR3: ASSFAENTGELF
V: TRBV6-5; D: .; CDR3: ASRQIRGFNEQF
V: TRBV7-6; D: .; CDR3: ASHGARGNEKLF
V: TRBV6-5; D: .; CDR3: ASSSNKHPGTQY
V: TRBV7-9; D: .; CDR3: ASSIEQYGDYEQY
V: TRBV2; D: TRBD1; CDR3: ASSPRTGQETQY
V: TRBV6-5; D: TRBD1; CDR3: AIRDRTYGYT
V: TRBV7-9; D: .; CDR3: ASSFSQGGVDRQPQH
V: TRBV5-1; D: .; CDR3: ASSLGRLAKNIQY
V: TRBV5-6; D: .; CDR3: ASSLELAGEAF
V: TRBV5-4; D: TRBD2; CDR3: ASSHALGLAGFGSTDTQY
V: TRBV20-1; D: TRBD2; CDR3: SASRSSGRDEQF
V: TRBV2; D: .; CDR3: ASQSTRDNEQF
V: TRBV6-5; D: .; CDR3: ASSSGWSSYEQY
V: TRBV2; D: TRBD1; CDR3: ASRDRLTGELF
V: TRBV7-9; D: .; CDR3: ASSQRDSPSSYEQY
V: TRBV19; D: .; CDR3: ASSMRQTPNSGNTIY
V: TRBV4-1; D: TRBD1; CDR3: ASSPRDRQDNEQF
V: TRBV19; D: .; CDR3: ATVRAGNYNEQF
V: TRBV5-4; D: .; CDR3: ASSSGLSNEQF
V: TRBV10-3; D: TRBD1; CDR3: ATGGQGDNQPQH
V: TRBV12-3/TRBV12-4; D: .; CDR3: ASSLSSPNTIY
V: TRBV3-1/TRBV3-2; D: TRBD1; CDR3: ASSKGQVGNQPQH
V: TRBV5-1; D: TRBD2; CDR3: ASSLQPGTSGARGEQF
V: TRBV11-3; D: .; CDR3: ASSLSGLGSIHEQY
V: TRBV28; D: TRBD1; CDR3: ASSLRTGPQQY
V: TRBV10-3; D: TRBD2; CDR3: ATNLAGSTDTQY
V: TRBV7-9; D: .; CDR3: ASSLAGAQGEQY
V: TRBV5-1; D: .; CDR3: ASSLGENEQY
V: TRBV3-1/TRBV3-2; D: TRBD1; CDR3: ASSQDRGDRSFRV
V: TRBV5-6; D: TRBD2; CDR3: ASTKWGTSAQETQY
V: TRBV5-6; D: TRBD1; CDR3: ASSLWDRDGYT
V: TRBV23-1; D: .; CDR3: ASSRQFEAF
V: TRBV15; D: TRBD2; CDR3: ATSTYLAGGSDTQY
V: TRBV5-6; D: TRBD2; CDR3: ASSTGLAGTREQF
V: TRBV6-5; D: TRBD2; CDR3: ASRPLAGHSYEQY
V: TRBV7-3; D: .; CDR3: ASGETYNSPLH
V: TRBV2; D: .; CDR3: ASRPPPPGFLSPLH
V: TRBV19; D: TRBD1; CDR3: ASSDRGSVSNQPQH
V: TRBV6-5; D: .; CDR3: ASTQGPSSYNEQF
V: TRBV11-2; D: .; CDR3: ASSLAGNEEAVPLH
V: TRBV7-9; D: TRBD2; CDR3: ASSLSVRAGRGDNEQF
V: TRBV5-1; D: .; CDR3: ASSLQAEQETQY
V: TRBV5-1; D: .; CDR3: ASSALVDTEAF
V: TRBV2; D: .; CDR3: ASSEQGGLGQF
V: TRBV15; D: TRBD1; CDR3: ATSGTGTGELF
V: TRBV6-5; D: TRBD1; CDR3: ASRAGQGNTEAF